This T cell receptor (beta chain) was found in a study of blood T cell repertoires in COVID-19. Patients at the Seattle site were enrolled during active infection and followed longitudinally. This clone has a single count. Profiling relied on immunoSEQ multiplex PCR, and the TCRdb table lists in-frame clones only, not all of them. The sample includes around 100,000 clones, roughly 92% of them seen just once. This CDR3 region has 16 residues. V gave up 3 bases and J gave up 8 bases; unmatched junction bases: 10. Germline V CDR1 and CDR2: SGHRS, YFSETQ. The sequencing sample was made of peripheral blood. This receptor was identified in a woman in her forties or fifties with COVID-19, enrolled during active disease. The V and J genes are TRBV5-1 and TRBJ1-3, with 11 bases aligning to TRBD1. CDR3 sequence: CASSWGTGGRRDTIYF. In nucleotides, the CDR3 is TGCGCCAGCAGCTGGGGGACAGGGGGGCGACGAGACACCATATATTTT.